This T cell receptor beta chain originates from a study of T cells in Graves' hyperthyroidism and ophthalmopathy. Amplification of TCR beta CDR3 regions was performed using RNA transcripts as template. TCR CDR3 regions were first amplified by RT-PCR with HTBI primers. TCRdb passed the multiplex PCR reads through MiXCR, listing each CDR3 protein once. This table holds about 360,000 distinct CDR3 sequences, 15% to 17% found once. Broader study findings: From stable hyperthyroidism, ophthalmopathy was set apart by a 13 V-J model.

The table lists this clonotype with a few counts. Its antigen is unknown. The specimen was blood. This TCR derives from a woman aged 18 to 35 with Graves' hyperthyroidism that later progressed to Graves' ophthalmopathy.

For the CDR3, the DNA is TGTGCCAGCAGCTTCCGGGACAGAAGTTCACCCCTCCACTTT. Translating it yields CASSFRDRSSPLHF. The chain links TRBV5-4 to TRBJ1-6, with 7 positions matching TRBD1. Germline V lookup: CDR1 SGHNT, CDR2 YYREEE (reference sequence). Unmatched junction bases numbered 5, after V lost 2 bases and J lost 9 bases. This CDR3 region has 14 residues.